Below, 16 T cell receptor beta chains from the same sample are listed, as sequenced in a study of CD8+ T cells in alopecia areata. The authors extracted RNA and reverse transcribed it into cDNA as the sequencing template. Profiling relied on immunoSEQ multiplex PCR, and the TCRdb table lists in-frame clones only, not all of them. The sample records hundreds of thousands of clones, over 45% being singletons. The sample's treatment: oral pan-JAK inhibitor, 5-10 mg twice daily. The sample here was CD4+ T cells sorted from blood, taken between weeks 51 and 52, from a patient treated with tofacitinib. Receptors were obtained from a human donor with alopecia areata.

This clone was seen more than once but under ten times. The gene calls are TRBV10-1 and TRBJ2-1; unclear D gene. CDR1 and CDR2 from the germline V gene are WNHNN and SYGVQD (reference sequence). Trimming stripped 0 bases from V and 5 bases from J, with 2 bases between. This CDR3 comprises 12 residues. The CDR3 nucleotides read TGCGCCAGCAGTGAGTCGAACAATGAGCAGTTCTTC. Its translation is CASSESNNEQFF.

J is TRBJ1-1 and V is TRBV30; 7 bases agree with TRBD1. Per the germline V gene, CDR1 is GTSNPN and CDR2 is SVGIG (reference sequence). V dropped 1 base and J dropped 1; count of bases not matched to a gene: 3. CDR3 length equals 14 residues. CDR3 coding DNA: TGTGCCTGGAGTGGGGACAGACGGAACACTGAAGCTTTCTTT. Its translation is CAWSGDRRNTEAFF.

The chain recombines TRBV7-2 with TRBJ1-1; TRBD1 might be the D (6 bases). V lost 1 base to trimming and J lost 8 bases, with 11 bases between them. The CDR3 has 13 residues. Germline CDR1 and CDR2: SGHTA and FQGNSA. The CDR3 sequence: CASSLESRGEAFF. The CDR3 nucleotides read TGTGCCAGCAGCTTAGAGAGCAGGGGCGAAGCTTTCTTT.

The genes are TRBV2 and TRBJ1-5; D gene uncertain. V was shortened by 9 bases and J by 4 bases, with 10 bases between the two germline ends. Germline values: CDR1 SNHLY, CDR2 FYNNEI. The CDR3 totals 12 residues. In DNA, the CDR3 is TGTGCCAGTAAGGATCCAAATCAGCCCCAGCATTTT. Encoded protein: CASKDPNQPQHF.

The rearrangement joins TRBV27 to TRBJ1-2, with D possibly matching TRBD1 (5 bases). Trimming stripped 5 bases from V and 4 bases from J, with 14 bases between. This CDR3 spans 14 amino acids. CDR1 and CDR2 from the germline V gene are MNHEY and SMNVEV (reference sequence). The DNA for the CDR3 is TGTGCCAGCAGTCCTCCAGGGTTTATCTATGGCTACACCTTC. Translation gives CASSPPGFIYGYTF.

The rearrangement joins TRBV30 to TRBJ1-6, with D unresolved. Germline V gives CDR1 GTSNPN, CDR2 SVGIG (reference sequence). The CDR3 is made up of 13 amino acids. The V gene lost 4 bases and the J gene lost 7 bases, with 11 bases spanning the gap. The CDR3 sequence is CAWNRENNSPLHF. CDR3 nucleotides: TGTGCCTGGAACCGGGAGAACAATTCACCCCTCCACTTT. Combining the CDR3 with reference TRBV30 and TRBJ1-6 gives the whole variable domain SQTIHQWPATLVQPVGSPLSLECTVEGTSNPNLYWYRQAAGRGLQLLFYSVGIGQISSEVPQNLSASRPQDRQFILSSKKLLLSDSGFYLCAWNRENNSPLHFGNGTRLTVT.

In this sample, this clone turned up once. In DNA, the CDR3 is TGTGCCAGCAGTCGGACAGGAGAAAAACTGTTTTTT. This sequence encodes CASSRTGEKLFF. The chain uses TRBV6-5 and TRBJ1-4; TRBD1 matches at 7 bases. Per the germline V gene, CDR1 is MNHEY and CDR2 is SVGAGI. With V trimmed by 5 bases and J by 8 bases, 2 bases remained unmatched. CDR3 length: 12 residues.

The rearrangement links TRBV30 to TRBJ1-1; D gene ambiguous. Germline CDR1 reads GTSNPN; CDR2 reads SVGIG (reference sequence). The CDR3 consists of 10 residues. The CDR3 loop reads CALVSAEAFF. As DNA, the CDR3 is TGTGCATTGGTGTCTGCTGAAGCTTTCTTT. Supplemented by reference TRBV30 and TRBJ1-1, the full variable domain reads SQTIHQWPATLVQPVGSPLSLECTVEGTSNPNLYWYRQAAGRGLQLLFYSVGIGQISSEVPQNLSASRPQDRQFILSSKKLLLSDSGFYLCALVSAEAFFGQGTRLTVV.

This chain joins TRBV5-6 and TRBJ2-5; D is perhaps TRBD1 or TRBD2 (5 bases each). Germline V gene data show CDR1 as SGHDT and CDR2 as YYEEEE. Trimming left V 3 bases short and J 3 bases short, with 9 bases between. The CDR3 length is 13 residues. The CDR3 reads CASSYGTEETQYF. CDR3 bases: TGTGCCAGCAGCTACGGGACCGAAGAGACCCAGTACTTC.

V is TRBV5-4 and J is TRBJ2-5; the D call may be TRBD1 or TRBD2 (5 bases each). The CDR3 covers 13 residues. Germline V gene lookup returns CDR1 SGHNT and CDR2 YYREEE (reference sequence). Trimming took off 1 base at V and 5 bases at J, with 9 bases between the two ends. CDR3 region: CASSLIGAETQYF. CDR3 in DNA: TGTGCCAGCAGCTTGATCGGGGCTGAGACCCAGTACTTC. Using reference TRBV5-4 and TRBJ2-5 for the parts outside the CDR3, the full variable domain is ETGVTQSPTHLIKTRGQQVTLRCSSQSGHNTVSWYQQALGQGPQFIFQYYREEENGRGNFPPRFSGLQFPNYSSELNVNALELDDSALYLCASSLIGAETQYFGPGTRLLVL.

This clone has more than one count but fewer than ten. The rearrangement uses TRBV6-5 and TRBJ1-1; 7 nucleotides agree with TRBD1. The CDR3 totals 14 residues. V gave up 7 bases and J gave up 3 bases; unmatched junction bases: 8. CDR1 is MNHEY, CDR2 SVGAGI, per germline. CDR3 residues: CASTPHDRDTEAFF. As DNA, the CDR3 is TGTGCCAGCACCCCCCACGACAGGGACACTGAAGCTTTCTTT.

This clone was counted a single time. The chain carries TRBV2 and TRBJ2-3, with 11 bases matching TRBD1. CDR3 size: 15 residues. Germline V gene lookup returns CDR1 SNHLY and CDR2 FYNNEI. Trimming cost V 5 bases and J 5 bases; bases outside gene matches: 6. The CDR3 sequence: CASSPGTGGGDTQYF. Here the CDR3 DNA reads TGTGCCAGCAGTCCCGGGACAGGGGGTGGAGATACGCAGTATTTT. The variable domain in full, completed from reference TRBV2 and TRBJ2-3, reads EPEVTQTPSHQVTQMGQEVILRCVPISNHLYFYWYRQILGQKVEFLVSFYNNEISEKSEIFDDQFSVERPDGSNFTLKIRSTKLEDSAMYFCASSPGTGGGDTQYFGPGTRLTVL.

With regard to this clone: The sample carries other DNA sequences with the same CDR3. This chain uses TRBV20-1 with TRBJ2-5, with no clear D. The CDR3 covers 11 residues. Trimming shortened V by 2 bases and J by 1 base, and 2 bases separated the two germline ends. Per the germline V gene, CDR1 is DFQATT and CDR2 is SNEGSKA (reference sequence). CDR3 nucleotide sequence: TGCAGTGCTAGACTCCAAGAGACCCAGTACTTC. Translation gives CSARLQETQYF.

V is TRBV30 and J is TRBJ2-4; D uncertain. CDR3 length: 13 residues. Trimming removed 0 bases from V and 6 bases from J, with 9 bases in between. From germline, CDR1 is GTSNPN and CDR2 SVGIG (reference sequence). CDR3 sequence reads: CAWSVTVGNIQYF. CDR3 bases: TGTGCCTGGAGTGTTACAGTGGGAAACATTCAGTACTTC.

A single count supports this clone. This sequence joins TRBV10-3 and TRBJ2-5; D not certain. Trimming stripped 8 bases from V and 3 bases from J, with 16 bases between. Per the germline V gene, CDR1 is ENHRY and CDR2 is SYGVKD. The CDR3 runs to 14 residues. CDR3 sequence reads: CAIYPCKREETQYF. As DNA, the CDR3 is TGTGCCATCTACCCTTGTAAGCGAGAAGAGACCCAGTACTTC.

This CDR3 reads CASRTRDGDNSPLHF. The CDR3 DNA reads TGTGCCAGCAGAACCCGGGACGGGGATAATTCACCCCTCCACTTT. The rearrangement links TRBV25-1 to TRBJ1-6; D may be TRBD1 (5 bases). Trimming took off 6 bases at V and 5 bases at J, with 14 bases between the two ends. This CDR3 comprises 15 residues. CDR1 MGHDK and CDR2 SYGVNS come from the germline V gene.